This T cell receptor beta chain came from a study of T-cell reconstitution after alpha-beta-depleted transplantation in children. Unique molecular identifiers were incorporated when the TCRbeta library was constructed. TCRdb independently ran MiXCR on the PCR reads; one entry per CDR3 protein. Here the sample spans about 27,000 distinct CDR3 sequences, around 17% being singletons. CDR3 length: 15 residues. V dropped 6 bases and J dropped 2; count of bases not matched to a gene: 5. The germline gives CDR1 DFQATT, CDR2 SNEGSKA (reference sequence). This clonotype appeared many times. Material: PBMCs, mostly from graft donor cells, obtained 60 days after TCRalphabeta/CD19-depleted stem cell transplant. The J gene is TRBJ2-1, the V gene TRBV20-1; TRBD2 aligns across 12 bases. The origin of this receptor is a male patient between 2 and 9 years old who had a stem cell transplant for acute lymphoblastic leukemia, so the T cells may come from the graft donor. The chain's CDR3 is CSASGLAGTYNEQFF. The CDR3 DNA reads as TGCAGTGCAAGTGGACTAGCGGGGACCTACAATGAGCAGTTCTTC.